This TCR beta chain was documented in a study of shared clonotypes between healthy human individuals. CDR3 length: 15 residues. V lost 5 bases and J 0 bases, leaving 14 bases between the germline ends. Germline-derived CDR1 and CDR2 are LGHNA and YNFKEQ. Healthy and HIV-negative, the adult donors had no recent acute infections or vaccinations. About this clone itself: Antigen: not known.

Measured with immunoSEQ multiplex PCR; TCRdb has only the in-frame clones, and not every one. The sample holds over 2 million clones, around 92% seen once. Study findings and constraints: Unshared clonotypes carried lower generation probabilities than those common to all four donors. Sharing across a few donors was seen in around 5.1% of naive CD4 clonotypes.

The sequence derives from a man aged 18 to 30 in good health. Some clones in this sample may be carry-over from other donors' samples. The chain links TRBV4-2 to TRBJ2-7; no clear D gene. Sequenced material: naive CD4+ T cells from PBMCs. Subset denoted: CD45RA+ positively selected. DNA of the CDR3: TGTGCCAGCAGCTCTGCGACTCTGAACTCCTACGAGCAGTACTTC. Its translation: CASSSATLNSYEQYF.